The 4 T cell receptor beta chains presented below share a single source sample, sequenced in a study of blood T cell repertoires in COVID-19. The table came from immunoSEQ multiplex PCR; TCRdb's copy has only in-frame clones and leaves some out. This sample has around 130,000 clones, with around nine tenths found just once. Sequencing was carried out using peripheral blood. All receptors derive from a man in his forties or fifties with active COVID-19.

CDR3 sequence reads: CASSELQGPYPYNEQFF. Here the CDR3 DNA reads TGCGCCAGCAGTGAGCTTCAGGGTCCCTACCCCTACAATGAGCAGTTCTTC. The chain links TRBV10-2 to TRBJ2-1; D perhaps matches TRBD1 (5 bases). The germline gives CDR1 WSHSY, CDR2 SAAADI. The CDR3 covers 17 residues. V lost 2 bases and J 2 bases, leaving 16 bases between the germline ends.

The CDR3 loop is CASTEGPYPREVTEAFF. DNA for the CDR3: TGTGCCAGCACAGAGGGCCCCTACCCCCGGGAAGTAACTGAAGCTTTCTTT. The chain uses TRBV5-5 and TRBJ1-1; D not certain. CDR1 SGHKS and CDR2 YYEKEE come from the germline V gene (reference sequence). This CDR3 comprises 17 residues. V gave up 6 bases and J gave up 5 bases, with 26 bases separating them.

The gene calls are TRBV7-9 and TRBJ1-2, with a weak D call TRBD1 (6 bases). Germline V gives CDR1 SEHNR, CDR2 FQNEAQ (reference sequence). The CDR3 is made up of 13 amino acids. V gave up 7 bases and J gave up 8 bases, with 17 bases separating them. The CDR3 nucleotides read TGTGCCAGCACCGTGGACAGTGCTGAAGGCTACACCTTC. Its translation is CASTVDSAEGYTF.

This chain uses TRBV9 with TRBJ2-5; a possible D gene is TRBD1 (5 bases). CDR1 is SGDLS, CDR2 YYNGEE, per germline. The V and J ends lost 0 bases and 5 bases respectively, with 11 bases between them. This CDR3 comprises 14 residues. CDR3: CASSVVAGLETQYF. Here the CDR3 DNA reads TGTGCCAGCAGCGTAGTCGCAGGGTTGGAGACCCAGTACTTC.